One and the same sample provided the 25 T cell receptor beta chains below, sequenced in a study of T cells in Graves' hyperthyroidism and ophthalmopathy. Template material for amplifying TCR beta CDR3 regions consisted of RNA transcripts. A set of HTBI primers served as the primers for a first-round RT-PCR of the TCR CDR3. MiXCR was run by TCRdb on the multiplex PCR reads, yielding one entry per CDR3 protein. The table includes about 770,000 distinct CDR3 sequences, roughly a sixth detected once. Sequenced: blood. The receptors come from a woman in her forties or fifties with Graves' hyperthyroidism that later progressed to Graves' ophthalmopathy.

The chain carries TRBV20-1 and TRBJ1-1; TRBD1 might be the D (5 bases). The germline gives CDR1 DFQATT, CDR2 SNEGSKA (reference sequence). CDR3 length: 12 amino acids. V gave up 3 bases and J gave up 7 bases, with 12 bases separating them. The DNA for the CDR3 is TGCAGTGCTAGGGGGGGAACGAGTGAAGCTTTCTTT. Amino acids: CSARGGTSEAFF.

This clonotype turned up a few times. This chain links TRBV12-5 with TRBJ2-2, with 9 nucleotides matching TRBD1. J gave up 1 base and V 7 bases, and 10 bases lay outside the gene matches. The CDR3 totals 17 residues. CDR1 and CDR2 (germline): LGHNT, FRNRAP. The CDR3 coding sequence is TGTGCTAGTGCCTCCAACCCGGGACAGGGGAACACCGGGGAGCTGTTTTTT. It is translated as CASASNPGQGNTGELFF. Full variable domain (outside the CDR3, taken from reference TRBV12-5 and TRBJ2-2): DARVTQTPRHKVTEMGQEVTMRCQPILGHNTVFWYRQTMMQGLELLAYFRNRAPLDDSGMPKDRFSAEMPDATLATLKIQPSEPRDSAVYFCASASNPGQGNTGELFFGEGSRLTVL.

V is TRBV5-1 and J is TRBJ2-2; D may be TRBD1 (6 bases). The V end was cut by 0 bases, the J end by 0 bases, with 12 bases between. The CDR3 extends over 17 amino acids. Germline lookup yields CDR1 SGHRS and CDR2 YFSETQ. The CDR3 coding sequence is TGCGCCAGCAGCTTGGATCCGAGGACAGCGAACACCGGGGAGCTGTTTTTT. This sequence encodes CASSLDPRTANTGELFF. The whole variable domain, remainder taken from reference TRBV5-1 and TRBJ2-2, is KAGVTQTPRYLIKTRGQQVTLSCSPISGHRSVSWYQQTPGQGLQFLFEYFSETQRNKGNFPGRFSGRQFSNSRSEMNVSTLELGDSALYLCASSLDPRTANTGELFFGEGSRLTVL.

This clonotype was detected a few times. The chain joins TRBV7-9 to TRBJ1-5; D possibly corresponds to TRBD1 (5 bases). The germline CDR1 and CDR2 sequences are SEHNR and FQNEAQ (reference sequence). V was shortened by 5 bases and J by 0 bases, with 14 bases between the two germline ends. The CDR3 covers 16 residues. The CDR3 DNA sequence: TGTGCCAGCAGCGGAGGGACGGCTTATAGCAATCAGCCCCAGCATTTT. This sequence encodes CASSGGTAYSNQPQHF.

At least ten counts were recorded for this clonotype. The chain has TRBV27 and TRBJ2-7; TRBD1 is a possible D gene (6 bases). V shed 4 bases and J shed 3 bases, with 19 bases lying between them. The germline gives CDR1 MNHEY, CDR2 SMNVEV (reference sequence). The CDR3 is made up of 16 amino acids. The DNA for the CDR3 is TGTGCCAGCAGTTCCCCACCGGACAGCCCGATCTACGAGCAGTACTTC. This translates into CASSSPPDSPIYEQYF.

This clonotype has at least ten counts. This chain uses TRBV11-1 with TRBJ1-3; 7 bases match TRBD1. Germline values: CDR1 SGHAT, CDR2 FQDESV (reference sequence). CDR3 size: 18 residues. The junction had 9 bases not matched to a gene; V was cut back by 1 base and J by 0 bases. CDR3 in amino acids: CASSLGPTGPLSGNTIYF. The CDR3 DNA follows: TGTGCCAGCAGCTTAGGCCCGACAGGGCCACTCTCTGGAAACACCATATATTTT.

The chain combines TRBV12-3 or TRBV12-4 with TRBJ1-4; D remains ambiguous. The V gene lost 2 bases and the J gene lost 8 bases, with 6 bases spanning the gap. The CDR3 loop spans 12 amino acids. The CDR3 loop is CASSLPREKLFF. The CDR3 bases are TGTGCCAGCAGTTTACCGAGGGAAAAACTGTTTTTT.

About this clonotype itself: A single base separates this from a much larger clone, so it may be a read error. The chain is built from TRBV2 and TRBJ2-6; a possible D gene is TRBD2 (7 bases). This CDR3 has 17 amino acids. CDR1 and CDR2 from the germline V gene are SNHLY and FYNNEI. In nucleotides, the CDR3 is TGTGCCAGCGCCGGTAGGGGGGGCCCTACTGGGGCCAGCGTCCTGACTTTC. Amino acid sequence: CASAGRGGPTGASVLTF.

Ten or more counts support this clonotype. One end of the junction is discordant with germline, which a read error may explain. The gene calls are TRBV4-1 and TRBJ1-5; D is undetermined. The CDR3 totals 13 residues. Germline V CDR1 and CDR2: MGHRA, YSYEKL. The CDR3 here is CASSQIGNQPQHF. In nucleotides, the CDR3 is TGTGCCAGCAGCCAGATCGGGAATCAGCCCCAGCATTTT.

This clonotype has only a few counts. V and J are TRBV5-1 and TRBJ1-2; D not resolved. The CDR3 consists of 13 residues. Germline assignment: CDR1 SGHRS and CDR2 YFSETQ. The V end lost 7 bases, the J end lost 1 base, and 11 bases lay between the germline ends. The CDR3 sequence: CASQVADNYGYTF. The CDR3 DNA follows: TGCGCCAGCCAGGTCGCGGATAACTATGGCTACACCTTC.

This clonotype was seen only a few times. The rearrangement joins TRBV15 to TRBJ2-5; tentative D call: TRBD2 (6 bases). This CDR3 is built from 15 residues. Trimming cost V 0 bases and J 4 bases, with 12 bases left between them. The germline V gene has CDR1 LNHNV and CDR2 YYDKDF (reference sequence). CDR3 sequence: CATSRDRDSGETQYF. The CDR3 DNA reads as TGTGCCACCAGCAGAGACAGGGACTCGGGAGAGACCCAGTACTTC.

This clonotype was seen ten or more times. The chain couples TRBV5-1 to TRBJ2-7, with 9 nucleotides matching TRBD2. Germline trimming cut 4 bases from V and 6 bases from J; bases unmatched to any gene: 14. Per germline, CDR1 SGHRS and CDR2 YFSETQ. CDR3 length: 16 residues. The CDR3 nucleotides are TGCGCCAGCAGCCAAGGCTCCCGGACTAGCGACGCCGAGCAGTACTTC. It is translated as CASSQGSRTSDAEQYF.

This clonotype showed up just a few times. This rearrangement joins TRBV5-8 to TRBJ2-1; D unresolved. The CDR3 sequence is 14 residues long. Trimming took off 4 bases at V and 5 bases at J, with 13 bases between the two ends. CDR1 is SGHTS, CDR2 YDEGEE, per germline. CDR3 sequence reads: CASSRSASNNEQFF. The CDR3, as DNA: TGTGCCAGCAGCCGTTCGGCCTCTAACAATGAGCAGTTCTTC.

The chain couples TRBV20-1 to TRBJ2-7; D unclear. The CDR3 runs 13 residues. Trimming removed 0 bases from V and 3 bases from J, with 9 bases in between. Looked up from germline, CDR1 is DFQATT and CDR2 is SNEGSKA (reference sequence). The CDR3 protein is CSARDLESYEQYF. In nucleotides, the CDR3 is TGCAGTGCTAGAGATCTAGAAAGCTACGAGCAGTACTTC.

This clonotype was counted at least ten times. The V and J genes are TRBV7-8 and TRBJ1-1; tentatively, D is TRBD1 (5 bases). Trimming pared 4 bases from V and 3 bases from J, leaving 12 bases between. The CDR3 contains 14 residues. Germline CDR1 and CDR2: SGHVS and FQNEAQ. The CDR3 nucleotides read TGTGCCAGCAGCTGGGGGGTTAGGGACACTGAAGCTTTCTTT. This encodes CASSWGVRDTEAFF.

The chain joins TRBV7-6 to TRBJ2-1; 7 bases map to TRBD1. J was trimmed by 7 bases and V by 6 bases; bases with no gene match: 6. The CDR3 length is 13 residues. CDR1 is SGHVS and CDR2 is FNYEAQ in the germline V gene. CDR3 loop: CASSPGQRNEQFF. The DNA of the CDR3 is TGTGCCAGCAGTCCGGGACAGAGGAATGAGCAGTTCTTC.

This clonotype appeared many times. This chain links TRBV11-3 with TRBJ2-5; 9 bases are shared with TRBD1. Germline-derived CDR1 and CDR2 are SGHNT and YENEEA. The trim removed 4 bases at V and 3 bases at J, leaving 3 bases unmatched. The CDR3 has 14 residues. The CDR3 coding sequence is TGTGCCAGCAGCTCCCGGGACAGGGAAGAGACCCAGTACTTC. Protein product: CASSSRDREETQYF.

This chain links TRBV6-5 with TRBJ1-4, with TRBD1 as a possible D gene (6 bases). Germline loops: CDR1 MNHEY, CDR2 SVGAGI. The CDR3 loop spans 15 amino acids. V lost 2 bases and J 8 bases, leaving 15 bases between the germline ends. Written as DNA, the CDR3 is TGTGCCAGCAGTTACACCGGACAGATAGAAGAAAAACTGTTTTTT. This translates into CASSYTGQIEEKLFF.

This clonotype appeared many times. This chain joins TRBV2 and TRBJ1-1; no reliable D call. The CDR3 covers 13 residues. V dropped 5 bases and J dropped 2 bases, with 9 bases sitting between them. Germline V CDR1 and CDR2: SNHLY, FYNNEI. CDR3 coding DNA: TGTGCCAGCAGTCGGTTCCAAAACACTGAAGCTTTCTTT. As protein: CASSRFQNTEAFF. Supplemented by reference TRBV2 and TRBJ1-1, the full variable domain reads EPEVTQTPSHQVTQMGQEVILRCVPISNHLYFYWYRQILGQKVEFLVSFYNNEISEKSEIFDDQFSVERPDGSNFTLKIRSTKLEDSAMYFCASSRFQNTEAFFGQGTRLTVV.

The V gene is TRBV9, the J gene TRBJ2-1; 9 nucleotides align to TRBD1. The CDR3 runs 16 residues. Per the germline V gene, CDR1 is SGDLS and CDR2 is YYNGEE. Trimming took 2 bases from V and 9 from J; bases not matched to a gene: 12. CDR3 sequence reads: CASSVAGGQGGGEQFF. DNA of the CDR3: TGTGCCAGCAGCGTTGCCGGGGGACAGGGAGGGGGTGAGCAGTTCTTC.

J is TRBJ2-3 and V is TRBV4-1; the D gene is possibly TRBD2 (6 bases). V was clipped by 2 bases and J by 6 bases, with 12 bases between them. Germline CDR1 and CDR2: MGHRA and YSYEKL. The CDR3 spans 14 residues. CDR3 protein: CASSQLTAGDTQYF. The DNA for the CDR3 is TGCGCCAGCAGCCAACTAACTGCGGGGGATACGCAGTATTTT.

This clonotype came up many times. The chain links TRBV28 to TRBJ2-1; TRBD2 matches at 10 bases. Trimming at V came to 9 bases and at J to 5 bases, leaving 7 bases not matched to a gene. The CDR3 extends over 14 amino acids. The germline V gene encodes CDR1 MDHEN and CDR2 SYDVKM. CDR3 in amino acids: CASQELAGHNEQFF. In DNA form, the CDR3 reads TGTGCCAGTCAAGAACTAGCGGGGCACAATGAGCAGTTCTTC. Variable domain in full (rest from reference TRBV28 and TRBJ2-1): DVKVTQSSRYLVKRTGEKVFLECVQDMDHENMFWYRQDPGLGLRLIYFSYDVKMKEKGDIPEGYSVSREKKERFSLILESASTNQTSMYLCASQELAGHNEQFFGPGTRLTVL.

This clonotype has ten or more counts. V and J are TRBV6-5 and TRBJ2-5; 12 nucleotides line up with TRBD2. Germline V gives CDR1 MNHEY, CDR2 SVGAGI. CDR3 length: 16 residues. With V trimmed by 0 bases and J by 2 bases, 1 base remained unmatched. CDR3 sequence reads: CASSYSLAGGQETQYF. The DNA for the CDR3 is TGTGCCAGCAGTTACTCCCTAGCGGGGGGGCAAGAGACCCAGTACTTC.

The chain employs TRBV29-1 and TRBJ1-4; TRBD1 aligns across 9 bases. The trim removed 4 bases at V and 6 bases at J, leaving 9 bases unmatched. The CDR3 contains 15 residues. Germline V CDR1 and CDR2: SQVTM, ANQGSEA. This CDR3 is CSVATAGTGYEKLFF. The CDR3 DNA reads TGCAGCGTTGCAACCGCCGGGACAGGGTATGAAAAACTGTTTTTT. Based on the CDR3 plus reference TRBV29-1 and TRBJ1-4, the full variable domain is SAVISQKPSRDICQRGTSLTIQCQVDSQVTMMFWYRQQPGQSLTLIATANQGSEATYESGFVIDKFPISRPNLTFSTLTVSNMSPEDSSIYLCSVATAGTGYEKLFFGSGTQLSVL.

This clonotype was counted only a few times. The gene calls are TRBV12-3 or TRBV12-4 and TRBJ1-3; 8 bases line up with TRBD1. CDR3 length equals 15 residues. Trimming cost V 6 bases and J 3 bases; bases outside gene matches: 7. The CDR3 sequence: CASREDRVYGNTIYF. CDR3 DNA sequence: TGTGCCAGCAGGGAGGACAGGGTGTATGGAAACACCATATATTTT.